Following are 27 T cell receptor beta chains from one sample sequenced in a study of blood T cells in healthy people across ages. Then a second PCR, running about 7 to 11 cycles, was carried out with a sample-barcoded 5' primer and a J-beta primer mix. TCRdb re-called the 5' RACE reads through MiXCR, storing one row per CDR3 protein. Of approximately 600,000 distinct CDR3 sequences in the sample, roughly 50% were seen once. The sample taken for sequencing was blood. The receptors were gathered from a man between 60 and 70 years old in good health.

The chain recombines TRBV14 with TRBJ1-2, with D possibly TRBD1 on 6 matching bases. The germline gives CDR1 SGHDN, CDR2 FVKESK. Trimming took off 4 bases at V and 5 bases at J, with 17 bases between the two ends. The CDR3 length is 15 residues. Here the CDR3 reads CASSPQPGQRYGYTF. CDR3 nucleotides: TGTGCCAGCAGCCCCCAACCGGGACAAAGATATGGCTACACCTTC.

This sequence joins TRBV5-1 and TRBJ2-6; no reliable D call. Trimming took off 4 bases at V and 0 bases at J, with 11 bases between the two ends. The CDR3 has 16 amino acids. CDR1 is SGHRS, CDR2 YFSETQ, per germline. The CDR3 bases are TGCGCCAGCAGCCCAGGACGGAACTCTGGGGCCAACGTCCTGACTTTC. It specifies CASSPGRNSGANVLTF.

This chain joins TRBV5-1 and TRBJ1-2; D is unclear. The V and J ends lost 0 bases and 2 bases respectively, with 8 bases between them. Germline V CDR1 and CDR2: SGHRS, YFSETQ. The CDR3 has 14 residues. CDR3 nucleotides: TGCGCCAGCAGCTTGGCCGCGGAGAACTATGGCTACACCTTC. Protein product: CASSLAAENYGYTF.

This clonotype was seen just once. The rearrangement joins TRBV7-9 to TRBJ2-3, with TRBD2 matching 7 bases. Per the germline V gene, CDR1 is SEHNR and CDR2 is FQNEAQ (reference sequence). The CDR3 loop spans 14 amino acids. J gave up 3 bases and V 6 bases, and 6 bases lay outside the gene matches. The CDR3 reads CASRRMGGTDTQYF. The DNA for the CDR3 is TGTGCCAGCAGAAGAATGGGGGGGACAGATACGCAGTATTTT.

The V and J genes are TRBV25-1 and TRBJ1-2, with TRBD1 identical over 7 bases. The length of the CDR3 is 15 residues. In germline, CDR1 is MGHDK, CDR2 SYGVNS. V was clipped by 5 bases and J by 4 bases; unmatched bases: 10. This CDR3 reads CASSKGGAFFYGYTF. The DNA of the CDR3 is TGTGCCAGCAGTAAAGGGGGCGCGTTCTTCTATGGCTACACCTTC.

The V gene is TRBV12-3 or TRBV12-4, the J gene TRBJ2-7, with a possible D match to TRBD1 (6 bases). Trimming stripped 5 bases from V and 0 bases from J, with 17 bases between. This CDR3 contains 16 residues. The CDR3 coding sequence is TGTGCCAGCAGTCCCTACAGGGTTGGGCCCTCCTACGAGCAGTACTTC. The encoded protein is CASSPYRVGPSYEQYF.

This clonotype has just a few counts. The chain joins TRBV20-1 to TRBJ2-1; D possibly uses TRBD1 or TRBD2 (5 bases each). Germline values: CDR1 DFQATT, CDR2 SNEGSKA (reference sequence). The V end was cut by 2 bases, the J end by 2 bases, with 16 bases between. The CDR3 totals 16 residues. The CDR3: CSARIAGTAAYNEQFF. Here the CDR3 DNA reads TGCAGTGCTAGAATAGCCGGGACGGCGGCCTACAATGAGCAGTTCTTC.

V gene TRBV6-5 combines with J gene TRBJ1-4; 8 bases agree with TRBD1. The CDR3 is 15 amino acids. Germline V gene lookup returns CDR1 MNHEY and CDR2 SVGAGI. V lost 7 bases, J lost 3 bases, and 7 bases stayed unmatched. In nucleotides, the CDR3 is TGTGCCAGCAAATCTCAGGGGGCGGCTAATGAAAAACTGTTTTTT. This gives the protein CASKSQGAANEKLFF.

This clonotype was seen only a few times. The V gene is TRBV29-1, the J gene TRBJ2-5; TRBD2 matches 10 bases. J lost 2 bases, V lost 6 bases, and 12 bases had no gene match. The V gene's germline CDR1 is SQVTM and CDR2 ANQGSEA. This CDR3 comprises 16 residues. The DNA for the CDR3 is TGCAGCGTGGGGACGGGATCTAGCGGGGGACAAGAGACCCAGTACTTC. This encodes CSVGTGSSGGQETQYF. The full variable domain, in which reference TRBV29-1 and TRBJ2-5 provide the parts outside the CDR3, is SAVISQKPSRDICQRGTSLTIQCQVDSQVTMMFWYRQQPGQSLTLIATANQGSEATYESGFVIDKFPISRPNLTFSTLTVSNMSPEDSSIYLCSVGTGSSGGQETQYFGPGTRLLVL.

The CDR3 DNA sequence: TGTGCCAGCAGCTTAGGGGACACCCAAGAGACCCAGTACTTC. Its translation is CASSLGDTQETQYF. The V and J genes are TRBV7-2 and TRBJ2-5, with D possibly TRBD1 on 6 matching bases. This CDR3 has 14 residues. Trimming cost V 1 base and J 1 base, with 7 bases left between them. Germline loops: CDR1 SGHTA, CDR2 FQGNSA.

The V and J genes are TRBV2 and TRBJ2-5; D is perhaps TRBD1 (6 bases). This CDR3 spans 14 amino acids. Per the germline V gene, CDR1 is SNHLY and CDR2 is FYNNEI. V lost 2 bases and J 2 bases, leaving 9 bases between the germline ends. The CDR3 bases are TGTGCCAGCAGTGAATGGGGGCTACAAGAGACCCAGTACTTC. Translating it yields CASSEWGLQETQYF.

For the CDR3, the DNA is TGCAGTGCTAGAGGACCCGGGACTAGCGGGAGAAGGGGTACGCAGTATTTT. Translating gives CSARGPGTSGRRGTQYF. The chain recombines TRBV20-1 with TRBJ2-3; 14 bases match TRBD2. The CDR3 is 17 amino acids. The V and J ends lost 1 base and 8 bases, in that order; junction bases with no gene match: 11. Germline values: CDR1 DFQATT, CDR2 SNEGSKA (reference sequence).

V gene TRBV5-1 combines with J gene TRBJ1-4; a weak D match, TRBD1 (6 bases). V dropped 3 bases and J dropped 0 bases, with 9 bases sitting between them. CDR3 size: 15 residues. The V gene's germline CDR1 is SGHRS and CDR2 YFSETQ. The CDR3 DNA is TGCGCCAGCAGCTCCGGACAGACAACTAATGAAAAACTGTTTTTT. This encodes CASSSGQTTNEKLFF.

This clonotype was seen just once. The V gene is TRBV12-3 or TRBV12-4, the J gene TRBJ2-5, with 7 bases matching TRBD1. The closer fit of TRBJ2-7 to the DNA end suggests the J call may be wrong. The CDR3 runs 13 residues. In DNA, the CDR3 is TGTGCCAGCAGGGCCAGACAGGGATCCGAGCAGTACTTC. It translates to CASRARQGSEQYF.

The chain joins TRBV11-2 to TRBJ2-7; D unclear. The J call may be faulty, since TRBJ2-5 better matches the DNA end. This CDR3 has 13 residues. Germline values: CDR1 SGHAT, CDR2 FQNNGV. CDR3 coding DNA: TGTGCCAGCAGCGCAGGCCTTTCCGAGACCCAGTACTTC. It translates to CASSAGLSETQYF.

This clonotype was detected only a few times. This chain links TRBV12-3 or TRBV12-4 with TRBJ2-5; 9 bases align to TRBD1. The V and J ends lost 5 bases and 1 base, in that order; junction bases with no gene match: 5. This CDR3 comprises 15 residues. CDR3 nucleotides: TGTGCCAGCAGTGCGGGGACAGGGTCCCAAGAGACCCAGTACTTC. Encoded protein: CASSAGTGSQETQYF.

The chain is built from TRBV10-2 and TRBJ2-5, with 14 bases fitting TRBD2. V was pared by 8 bases and J by 2 bases, with 4 bases of the junction left unmatched. The germline CDR1 and CDR2 sequences are WSHSY and SAAADI. This CDR3 has 15 amino acids. In DNA, the CDR3 is TGCGCCAGCGGCCGACTAGCGGGGGGGCAAGAGACCCAGTACTTC. Amino acid sequence: CASGRLAGGQETQYF.

The gene calls are TRBV6-5 and TRBJ2-5; possible D gene TRBD2, 6 bases. This CDR3 spans 14 amino acids. Germline CDR1 is MNHEY and CDR2 is SVGAGI. V was trimmed by 2 bases and J by 4 bases, leaving 11 bases between them. The CDR3 here is CASSYASVPETQYF. Written as DNA, the CDR3 is TGTGCCAGCAGTTACGCTAGCGTCCCAGAGACCCAGTACTTC.

The rearrangement uses TRBV20-1 and TRBJ2-5; 8 bases are shared with TRBD1. There are 14 residues in the CDR3. Germline V gene lookup returns CDR1 DFQATT and CDR2 SNEGSKA (reference sequence). V lost 3 bases, J lost 11 bases, and 14 bases stayed unmatched. Here the CDR3 reads CSASFGTGGPVQYF. CDR3 DNA: TGCAGTGCTAGTTTCGGGACAGGTGGCCCTGTGCAGTACTTC.

The rearrangement joins TRBV28 to TRBJ1-2, with 7 bases identical to TRBD1. CDR1 and CDR2 (germline): MDHEN, SYDVKM. CDR3 length: 16 amino acids. The J segment lost 1 base and the V segment lost 9 bases, leaving 14 bases of the junction unmatched. The CDR3 sequence is CASSSTRGASNYGYTF. DNA of the CDR3: TGTGCCAGTTCCTCCACCAGGGGGGCGAGTAACTATGGCTACACCTTC.

The chain combines TRBV7-9 with TRBJ1-4, with D perhaps matching TRBD1 (5 bases). The V gene's germline CDR1 is SEHNR and CDR2 FQNEAQ (reference sequence). Between the trimmed V and J ends, which lost 5 bases and 7 bases, there was a span of 8 bases. The CDR3 consists of 12 residues. CDR3 amino acids: CASSAGGEKLFF. The CDR3 nucleotides read TGTGCCAGCAGCGCCGGGGGTGAAAAACTGTTTTTT. Variable domain in full (rest from reference TRBV7-9 and TRBJ1-4): DTGVSQNPRHKITKRGQNVTFRCDPISEHNRLYWYRQTLGQGPEFLTYFQNEAQLEKSRLLSDRFSAERPKGSFSTLEIQRTEQGDSAMYLCASSAGGEKLFFGSGTQLSVL.

The table lists this clonotype with a few counts. V gene TRBV5-1 combines with J gene TRBJ2-7; 11 nucleotides agree with TRBD1. The J call is in doubt because the DNA end fits TRBJ2-5 better. Per germline, CDR1 SGHRS and CDR2 YFSETQ. CDR3 size: 16 residues. The CDR3 protein is CASSPRTGGVWETQYF. The CDR3 bases are TGCGCCAGCAGCCCCCGGACAGGGGGCGTTTGGGAGACCCAGTACTTC.

The chain uses TRBV9 and TRBJ2-3; TRBD2 agrees at 9 bases. The CDR3 runs 16 residues. Germline trimming cut 2 bases from V and 0 bases from J; bases unmatched to any gene: 4. The germline CDR1 and CDR2 sequences are SGDLS and YYNGEE. The CDR3 DNA is TGTGCCAGCAGCGTCGTAGCGGGGGTCAGCACAGATACGCAGTATTTT. Translated, it gives CASSVVAGVSTDTQYF.

As regards this clonotype: It is unclear where the CDR3 begins or ends on the DNA, so no DNA is shown, and the CDR3 is as TCRdb lists it. This chain joins TRBV10-3 and TRBJ2-2; the D call in the table, TRBD1, was not verified against the DNA. Per germline, CDR1 ENHRY and CDR2 SYGVKD. The CDR3 sequence runs 24 residues, both termini included. The CDR3 sequence: CAISLGQGTYGYTFGSGTSGELFF.

The chain uses TRBV20-1 and TRBJ1-5, with TRBD1 matching 11 bases. The ends lost 2 bases at V and 0 bases at J; junction bases unmatched: 12. The CDR3 is 19 residues long. CDR1 and CDR2 from the germline V gene are DFQATT and SNEGSKA (reference sequence). The CDR3 nucleotides are TGCAGTGCTAGACCACCGGGACAGGGGGGCGTTTATAGCAATCAGCCCCAGCATTTT. It yields the protein CSARPPGQGGVYSNQPQHF.

The sample holds a few counts of this clonotype. The chain links TRBV11-2 to TRBJ2-7; 12 positions agree with TRBD2. Germline V lookup: CDR1 SGHAT, CDR2 FQNNGV. V dropped 5 bases and J dropped 4; count of bases not matched to a gene: 6. The CDR3 runs 15 residues. The CDR3 DNA reads TGTGCCAGCAGCCTCAGGACTAGCGGGGATTACGAGCAGTACTTC. It specifies CASSLRTSGDYEQYF.

J is TRBJ2-5 and V is TRBV11-2; D not certain. TRBJ2-7 matches the DNA end more closely, so the J call is doubtful. The CDR3 runs 14 residues. CDR1 is SGHAT, CDR2 FQNNGV, per germline. The CDR3 reads CASSLSSPDYEQYF. CDR3 sequence (DNA): TGTGCCAGCAGCTTATCGTCTCCCGACTACGAGCAGTACTTC.